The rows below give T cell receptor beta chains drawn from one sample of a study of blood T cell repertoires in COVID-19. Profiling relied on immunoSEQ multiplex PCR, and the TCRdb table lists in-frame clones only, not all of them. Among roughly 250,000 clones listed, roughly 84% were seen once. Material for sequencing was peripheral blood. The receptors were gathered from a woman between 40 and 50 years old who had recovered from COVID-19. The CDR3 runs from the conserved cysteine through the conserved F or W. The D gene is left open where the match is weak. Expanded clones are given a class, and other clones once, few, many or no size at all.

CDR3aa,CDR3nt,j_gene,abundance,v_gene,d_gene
CASSPIDRGPRTDTQYF,TGTGCCAGCAGTCCCATAGACAGGGGGCCCCGCACAGATACGCAGTATTTT,TRBJ2-3,-,TRBV28,TRBD1
CASSGASPSSYNEQFF,TGTGCCAGCAGTGGGGCCAGTCCGAGCTCCTACAATGAGCAGTTCTTC,TRBJ2-1,-,TRBV28,-
CASSFSTTYEQYF,TGTGCCAGCAGCTTCTCAACAACCTACGAGCAGTACTTC,TRBJ2-7,-,TRBV2,-
CASSYSRGGRTDTQYF,TGTGCCAGCAGTTACTCTCGGGGGGGCCGCACAGATACGCAGTATTTT,TRBJ2-3,-,TRBV6-6,TRBD2
CASSKYLAGPGEQYF,TGCGCCAGTTCCAAGTACCTAGCGGGGCCGGGCGAGCAGTACTTC,TRBJ2-7,-,TRBV5-1,TRBD2
CASSLRDRSFNSPLHF,TGTGCCAGCAGTCTCCGGGACAGGAGTTTTAATTCACCCCTCCACTTT,TRBJ1-6,-,TRBV27,TRBD1
CASSAATRDSGHSPLHF,TGTGCCAGCAGTGCAGCCACCCGGGACAGCGGTCATTCACCCCTCCACTTT,TRBJ1-6,-,TRBV6-1,TRBD1
CASSNPSYPTTSGQETQYF,TGTGCCAGTAGTAACCCCTCGTATCCCACGACTAGCGGGCAAGAGACCCAGTACTTC,TRBJ2-5,-,TRBV19,TRBD2
CASSERGYAEAFF,TGTGCCAGCAGTGAAAGGGGGTACGCTGAAGCTTTCTTT,TRBJ1-1,-,TRBV2,-
CASSTLQSQNIQYF,TGTGCCAGCAGCACCCTACAGTCCCAAAACATTCAGTACTTC,TRBJ2-4,once,TRBV5-6,-
CASSHQSGGNQPQHF,TGTGCCAGCAGCCATCAATCAGGGGGCAATCAGCCCCAGCATTTT,TRBJ1-5,-,TRBV7-9,-
CASSLFAGTAYEQYF,TGTGCCAGCAGTTTATTTGCCGGGACAGCCTACGAGCAGTACTTC,TRBJ2-7,-,TRBV28,TRBD1
CASSEARPYEQYF,TGTGCCAGCAGTGAAGCGCGGCCATACGAGCAGTACTTC,TRBJ2-7,-,TRBV6-1,-
CASSLTGVDYYGYTF,TGTGCCAGCAGCTTAACAGGGGTTGACTACTATGGCTACACCTTC,TRBJ1-2,-,TRBV11-1,TRBD1
CASSYSTGFGNTIYF,TGTGCCAGCAGTTACTCGACAGGCTTCGGAAACACCATATATTTT,TRBJ1-3,-,TRBV6-6,-
CASTKQGVEGTIYF,TGTGCCAGCACTAAACAGGGGGTAGAGGGCACCATATATTTT,TRBJ1-3,-,TRBV6-5,TRBD1
CSVEGDGGNTEAFF,TGCAGCGTTGAGGGGGACGGGGGGAACACTGAAGCTTTCTTT,TRBJ1-1,-,TRBV29-1,-
CAWSTRGGQETQYF,TGTGCCTGGAGTACTCGGGGGGGCCAGGAGACCCAGTACTTC,TRBJ2-5,-,TRBV30,TRBD2
CASSAQGQNNSPLHF,TGTGCCAGCAGCGCCCAGGGTCAGAATAATTCACCCCTCCACTTT,TRBJ1-6,-,TRBV2,-
CAGRQNMNTEAFF,TGTGCCGGACGACAGAATATGAACACTGAAGCTTTCTTT,TRBJ1-1,-,TRBV2,-
CASSFWGQQAFF,TGTGCCAGCAGTTTTTGGGGACAACAAGCTTTCTTT,TRBJ1-1,-,TRBV28,-
CATSGRGHEQYF,TGTGCCACCAGTGGGAGGGGCCACGAGCAGTACTTC,TRBJ2-7,-,TRBV24-1,-
CASSLLQSRQHF,TGTGCCAGTAGTTTACTCCAATCTCGACAGCATTTT,TRBJ1-5,-,TRBV19,-
CASSLASGQGYGYTF,TGCGCCAGCAGCTTGGCCTCGGGACAGGGCTATGGCTACACCTTC,TRBJ1-2,-,TRBV5-1,TRBD1
CASSQASNYGYTF,TGCGCCAGCAGCCAAGCCAGTAACTATGGCTACACCTTC,TRBJ1-2,-,TRBV4-1,-
CASSKTQPYNEQFF,TGTGCCAGTAGTAAGACACAGCCCTACAATGAGCAGTTCTTC,TRBJ2-1,-,TRBV19,-
CATSVGGGRGEETQYF,TGTGCCACCAGTGTTGGTGGGGGGAGGGGAGAAGAGACCCAGTACTTC,TRBJ2-5,-,TRBV24-1,TRBD2
CAWSLNTGGLGHF,TGTGCCTGGAGTCTAAATACAGGGGGTTTGGGTCACTTT,TRBJ1-6,-,TRBV30,TRBD1
CASSVTSGGGETQYF,TGTGCCAGCAGTGTGACTAGCGGGGGTGGCGAGACCCAGTACTTC,TRBJ2-5,-,TRBV2,TRBD2
CASSPDSLGYGYTF,TGTGCCAGCAGCCCGGACAGTTTAGGCTATGGCTACACCTTC,TRBJ1-2,-,TRBV5-6,-
CASSLELMYYEQYF,TGTGCCAGCAGCTTAGAACTCATGTACTACGAGCAGTACTTC,TRBJ2-7,-,TRBV11-2,-
CASSWGPVGTYEQYF,TGTGCCAGCAGCTGGGGGCCAGTAGGCACCTACGAGCAGTACTTC,TRBJ2-7,few,TRBV5-4,-
CASSFGQGGTEAFF,TGTGCCAGCAGTTTTGGACAGGGAGGCACTGAAGCTTTCTTT,TRBJ1-1,-,TRBV2,TRBD1
CASRGQGARTEAFF,TGTGCCAGCAGGGGACAAGGGGCGAGAACTGAAGCTTTCTTT,TRBJ1-1,few,TRBV6-5,-
CASSLSRGQGISVNQPQHF,TGTGCCAGCAGCTTGAGTAGGGGACAGGGCATTTCGGTCAATCAGCCCCAGCATTTT,TRBJ1-5,-,TRBV7-9,TRBD1
CASAPLGSKPQHF,TGCGCCAGCGCCCCACTCGGTTCGAAGCCCCAGCATTTT,TRBJ1-5,-,TRBV23-1,-
CASSLEEQGHGYTF,TGCGCCAGCAGCTTGGAAGAACAGGGTCATGGCTACACCTTC,TRBJ1-2,once,TRBV5-1,-
CASSFAGGAGYGYTF,TGCGCCAGCAGCTTTGCAGGGGGCGCGGGGTATGGCTACACCTTC,TRBJ1-2,-,TRBV5-1,TRBD1
CASGGTYGRNIQYF,TGTGCCTCAGGCGGTACCTACGGGAGAAACATTCAGTACTTC,TRBJ2-4,-,TRBV3-1/TRBV3-2,-
CATSDPLTGPNTQYF,TGTGCCACCAGTGATCCCTTGACAGGGCCAAATACGCAGTATTTT,TRBJ2-3,-,TRBV24-1,TRBD1
CATSDSPSGAYNEQFF,TGTGCCACCAGTGATTCCCCTAGCGGGGCCTACAATGAGCAGTTCTTC,TRBJ2-1,-,TRBV24-1,TRBD2
CASSSTGGSYEQYF,TGTGCCAGCAGCTCGACAGGGGGTTCCTACGAGCAGTACTTC,TRBJ2-7,-,TRBV11-2,TRBD1
CASSLRLADTDTQYF,TGTGCCAGCAGCTTAAGACTAGCGGACACAGATACGCAGTATTTT,TRBJ2-3,-,TRBV5-4,TRBD2
CASTPAGGAYNEQFF,TGTGCCAGTACCCCAGCGGGGGGAGCCTACAATGAGCAGTTCTTC,TRBJ2-1,-,TRBV19,TRBD2
CASSMYRETDTQYF,TGTGCCAGTAGTATGTACAGGGAAACAGATACGCAGTATTTT,TRBJ2-3,-,TRBV19,-
CASSSQATNEKLFF,TGTGCCAGCAGCTCGCAGGCTACTAATGAAAAACTGTTTTTT,TRBJ1-4,-,TRBV7-9,-
CATSDFTSGGAGETQYF,TGTGCCACCAGTGATTTTACTAGCGGGGGGGCCGGAGAGACCCAGTACTTC,TRBJ2-5,-,TRBV24-1,TRBD2
CASSQGPLVGTGLADEQYF,TGCGCCAGCAGCCAAGGCCCTTTGGTGGGTACGGGACTAGCTGACGAGCAGTACTTC,TRBJ2-7,-,TRBV4-1,TRBD2
CASSQAHARDSQTPDTQYF,TGTGCCAGCAGCCAAGCCCACGCCCGGGACTCCCAGACACCAGATACGCAGTATTTT,TRBJ2-3,once,TRBV3-1/TRBV3-2,-
CASSSRRVHTGELFF,TGTGCCAGCAGCTCCCGCCGAGTTCACACCGGGGAGCTGTTTTTT,TRBJ2-2,-,TRBV9,-
CASTFGHKVEQYF,TGTGCCAGCACCTTCGGACACAAGGTCGAGCAGTACTTC,TRBJ2-7,-,TRBV6-5,-
CASSLDIQPQHF,TGTGCCAGCAGCTTGGACATTCAGCCCCAGCATTTT,TRBJ1-5,-,TRBV7-9,-
CASSFSPGGSTEAFF,TGTGCCAGCAGCTTTTCGCCGGGGGGTAGCACTGAAGCTTTCTTT,TRBJ1-1,-,TRBV5-6,-
CASSLDGWGAYNEQFF,TGTGCCAGCAGCTTAGATGGATGGGGCGCCTACAATGAGCAGTTCTTC,TRBJ2-1,-,TRBV11-3,-
CASRPPGQFWGGGYTF,TGTGCCAGCAGACCTCCGGGACAGTTTTGGGGCGGGGGCTACACCTTC,TRBJ1-2,-,TRBV28,TRBD1